The 26 T cell receptor beta chains below come from one sample, sequenced in a study of T cells after yellow fever vaccination. TCRdb recomputed calls from the 5' RACE reads with MiXCR, one row per CDR3 protein. The sample shows 150,000 to 200,000 distinct CDR3 sequences, about 11% of them seen only once. The starting material was CD8+ T cells sorted from PBMCs, obtained 15 days after the yellow fever booster vaccination. Receptors were obtained from a man aged 18-30 years who received the YFV17D yellow fever vaccine.

This clonotype was detected many times. This chain links TRBV5-1 with TRBJ1-4; no reliable D call. Deletions cut 0 bases from V and 5 bases from J, with 20 bases between. CDR3 length: 18 residues. Germline-derived CDR1 and CDR2 are SGHRS and YFSETQ. The CDR3 DNA reads as TGCGCCAGCAGCTTGGGGGTACGGCCCTTCGCAAGGAATGAAAAACTGTTTTTT. Amino acids: CASSLGVRPFARNEKLFF.

This clonotype was seen a handful of times. This chain joins TRBV2 and TRBJ2-5; D could derive from TRBD1 or TRBD2 (7 bases each). V lost 4 bases, J lost 2 bases, and 11 bases lay in between. The CDR3 runs 14 residues. Germline CDR1 is SNHLY and CDR2 is FYNNEI. This chain's CDR3 is CASSAQGGQETQYF. CDR3 DNA: TGTGCCAGCAGTGCCCAGGGGGGGCAAGAGACCCAGTACTTC.

The gene calls are TRBV28 and TRBJ2-2; TRBD2 is a possible D gene (7 bases). Germline V lookup: CDR1 MDHEN, CDR2 SYDVKM. This CDR3 contains 15 residues. Trimming left V 4 bases short and J 5 bases short, with 14 bases between. The CDR3 here is CASSSFRGGTGELFF. As DNA, the CDR3 is TGTGCCAGCAGTTCCTTTAGGGGGGGTACCGGGGAGCTGTTTTTT.

The CDR3 region has the DNA TGTGCCAGCAGCTTTCTTCTGGGTTCAGGGAGCGCCGGGGAGCTGTTTTTT. Translated: CASSFLLGSGSAGELFF. This chain links TRBV7-9 with TRBJ2-2, with D possibly called TRBD1 or TRBD2 (5 bases each). Germline CDR1 SEHNR, CDR2 FQNEAQ (reference sequence). The CDR3 extends over 17 amino acids. V lost 3 bases to trimming and J lost 6 bases, with 20 bases between them.

This sequence joins TRBV7-9 and TRBJ1-4; D is ambiguous. The CDR3 spans 15 residues. Deletions cut 10 bases from V and 1 base from J, with 16 bases between. Germline CDR1 is SEHNR and CDR2 is FQNEAQ (reference sequence). The CDR3 sequence is CAIGKDEGTNEKLFF. Here the CDR3 DNA reads TGTGCCATCGGGAAGGATGAGGGAACTAATGAAAAACTGTTTTTT. Based on the CDR3 plus reference TRBV7-9 and TRBJ1-4, the full variable domain is DTGVSQNPRHKITKRGQNVTFRCDPISEHNRLYWYRQTLGQGPEFLTYFQNEAQLEKSRLLSDRFSAERPKGSFSTLEIQRTEQGDSAMYLCAIGKDEGTNEKLFFGSGTQLSVL.

This clonotype was seen more than once but under ten times. The chain employs TRBV7-2 and TRBJ2-1; TRBD2 might be the D (5 bases). The CDR3 runs 15 residues. The germline V gene has CDR1 SGHTA and CDR2 FQGNSA. The V gene lost 5 bases and the J gene lost 0 bases, with 11 bases spanning the gap. The CDR3 sequence: CASSKDFSSYNEQFF. In DNA form, the CDR3 reads TGTGCCAGCAGCAAGGACTTCAGCTCCTACAATGAGCAGTTCTTC.

This clonotype was seen a few times. This chain connects TRBV7-8 to TRBJ2-7; tentatively, D is TRBD1 (6 bases). This CDR3 is 16 amino acids long. The germline gives CDR1 SGHVS, CDR2 FQNEAQ. V was shortened by 1 base and J by 2 bases, with 15 bases between the two germline ends. In DNA, the CDR3 is TGTGCCAGCAGCTTAGAGGGGGTAACAGGGCCCTACGAGCAGTACTTC. It specifies CASSLEGVTGPYEQYF.

The rearrangement uses TRBV6-6 and TRBJ1-1; D unclear. Germline V lookup: CDR1 MNHNY, CDR2 SVGAGI (reference sequence). V was pared by 2 bases and J by 3 bases, with 10 bases between. The CDR3 consists of 14 residues. This CDR3 reads CASSYRGGDTEAFF. In DNA, the CDR3 is TGTGCCAGCAGTTACCGCGGCGGTGACACTGAAGCTTTCTTT.

CDR3 residues: CASSLNIYEQYV. CDR3 bases: TGTGCCAGCAGCTTGAATATATACGAGCAGTACGTC. The gene calls are TRBV5-5 and TRBJ2-7; no clear D. Per the germline V gene, CDR1 is SGHKS and CDR2 is YYEKEE (reference sequence). There are 12 residues in the CDR3. The germline V and J ends were trimmed by 1 base and 4 bases, with 6 bases remaining between them.

This clonotype was observed at least ten times. The chain joins TRBV5-1 to TRBJ2-3, with D uncertain. Germline CDR1 reads SGHRS; CDR2 reads YFSETQ. This CDR3 is built from 17 residues. V was pared by 3 bases and J by 2 bases, with 19 bases between. The CDR3 DNA reads as TGCGCCAGCAGCTATCTTGGGTTGACCCCCATCACAGATACGCAGTATTTT. This translates into CASSYLGLTPITDTQYF. Together with reference TRBV5-1 and TRBJ2-3, the CDR3 gives the full variable domain: KAGVTQTPRYLIKTRGQQVTLSCSPISGHRSVSWYQQTPGQGLQFLFEYFSETQRNKGNFPGRFSGRQFSNSRSEMNVSTLELGDSALYLCASSYLGLTPITDTQYFGPGTRLTVL.

V usage is TRBV12-3 or TRBV12-4 and J usage is TRBJ2-1; D possibly corresponds to TRBD2 (6 bases). This CDR3 has 15 amino acids. V was pared by 6 bases and J by 0 bases, with 12 bases between. CDR3 protein: CASRYGGSSYNEQFF. CDR3 nucleotides: TGTGCCAGCAGGTACGGGGGAAGCTCCTACAATGAGCAGTTCTTC.

This clonotype occurred a few times. The J gene is TRBJ2-5, the V gene TRBV7-6; 8 bases are a match to TRBD1. This CDR3 is 13 amino acids long. Per the germline V gene, CDR1 is SGHVS and CDR2 is FNYEAQ. J was trimmed by 2 bases and V by 4 bases; bases with no gene match: 0. CDR3 protein: CASSWTGQETQYF. The CDR3 DNA follows: TGTGCCAGCAGCTGGACAGGGCAAGAGACCCAGTACTTC.

This clonotype came up a few times. The V call is TRBV3-1, the J call TRBJ1-5, with 7 positions matching TRBD1. The CDR3 consists of 15 residues. The V gene's germline CDR1 is LGHDT and CDR2 YNNKEL (reference sequence). Unmatched junction bases numbered 9, after V lost 4 bases and J lost 6 bases. DNA for the CDR3: TGTGCCAGCAGCCGAACAGGGGAGCAGGGTCAGCCCCAGCATTTT. It codes for CASSRTGEQGQPQHF.

The rearrangement joins TRBV20-1 to TRBJ1-1; D not certain. Germline values: CDR1 DFQATT, CDR2 SNEGSKA (reference sequence). Trimming pared 0 bases from V and 2 bases from J, leaving 10 bases between. CDR3 length: 14 residues. The CDR3 DNA reads TGCAGTGCTAGAGATTTGGCCGGAAACACTGAAGCTTTCTTT. Residues: CSARDLAGNTEAFF.

CDR3 DNA: TGTGCCAGCAGCGTAGAGGGTAGGGCCACCGCCACAGATACGCAGTATTTT. This gives the protein CASSVEGRATATDTQYF. The genes are TRBV9 and TRBJ2-3; no definite D call. The CDR3 sequence is 17 residues long. Per the germline V gene, CDR1 is SGDLS and CDR2 is YYNGEE. V was pared by 0 bases and J by 2 bases, with 16 bases between. Together with reference TRBV9 and TRBJ2-3, the CDR3 gives the full variable domain: DSGVTQTPKHLITATGQRVTLRCSPRSGDLSVYWYQQSLDQGLQFLIQYYNGEERAKGNILERFSAQQFPDLHSELNLSSLELGDSALYFCASSVEGRATATDTQYFGPGTRLTVL.

The rearrangement joins TRBV6-6 to TRBJ2-7, with TRBD1 matching over 9 bases. The CDR3 is made up of 16 amino acids. V was clipped by 1 base and J by 7 bases; unmatched bases: 11. Germline-derived CDR1 and CDR2 are MNHNY and SVGAGI (reference sequence). For the CDR3, the DNA is TGTGCCAGCAGTTACTTGACACAGGGGGCGCAGGATGAGCAGTACTTC. This gives the protein CASSYLTQGAQDEQYF.

This clonotype was observed at least ten times. This sequence joins TRBV9 and TRBJ2-3, with D hard to call. Germline assignment: CDR1 SGDLS and CDR2 YYNGEE. V was shortened by 0 bases and J by 4 bases, with 9 bases between the two germline ends. CDR3 length: 14 residues. CDR3 sequence reads: CASSVDGAPDTQYF. CDR3 nucleotide sequence: TGTGCCAGCAGCGTAGATGGAGCGCCAGATACGCAGTATTTT.

CDR3 bases: TGTGCCAGCAGCGTAGGCGTTGTCAGTTACTATGGCTACACCTTC. Amino acid sequence: CASSVGVVSYYGYTF. The genes are TRBV9 and TRBJ1-2, with D hard to call. Trimming removed 0 bases at V and 3 bases at J, with 12 bases between. The CDR3 spans 15 residues. Germline CDR1 SGDLS, CDR2 YYNGEE.

This clonotype showed up just a few times. This chain uses TRBV6-5 with TRBJ1-3; no firm D call. Between the trimmed V and J ends, which lost 6 bases and 0 bases, there was a span of 12 bases. From germline, CDR1 is MNHEY and CDR2 SVGAGI. The CDR3 has 15 amino acids. DNA of the CDR3: TGTGCCAGCAGCTCAAGGGCCTTCTCTGGAAACACCATATATTTT. Encoded protein: CASSSRAFSGNTIYF.

V gene TRBV7-2 combines with J gene TRBJ2-1; 7 bases match TRBD1. The CDR3 runs to 16 residues. Germline assignment: CDR1 SGHTA and CDR2 FQGNSA. V lost 5 bases and J lost 4; bases outside the gene matches: 11. Here the CDR3 DNA reads TGTGCCAGCAGCCAACCCGGGACAGAGTTATACAATGAGCAGTTCTTC. This encodes CASSQPGTELYNEQFF. Looking up the rest from reference TRBV7-2 and TRBJ2-1 gives the full variable domain: GAGVSQSPSNKVTEKGKDVELRCDPISGHTALYWYRQSLGQGLEFLIYFQGNSAPDKSGLPSDRFSAERTGGSVSTLTIQRTQQEDSAVYLCASSQPGTELYNEQFFGPGTRLTVL.

This clonotype was seen only a few times. The chain joins TRBV27 to TRBJ1-2; a weak D match, TRBD1 (6 bases). CDR3 size: 14 residues. Trimming took off 3 bases at V and 4 bases at J, with 12 bases between the two ends. Germline assignment: CDR1 MNHEY and CDR2 SMNVEV (reference sequence). The CDR3 DNA follows: TGTGCCAGCAGTTTGACAGGATCGATCTATGGCTACACCTTC. Protein product: CASSLTGSIYGYTF.

The CDR3 reads CASSPSWGGQETQYF. The CDR3 nucleotides are TGTGCCAGCAGCCCCTCCTGGGGGGGGCAAGAGACCCAGTACTTC. The chain carries TRBV11-2 and TRBJ2-5; 7 bases map to TRBD2. The germline gives CDR1 SGHAT, CDR2 FQNNGV. Unmatched junction bases numbered 8, after V lost 5 bases and J lost 2 bases. This CDR3 spans 15 amino acids.

This clonotype was detected a few times. The V and J genes are TRBV29-1 and TRBJ2-7, with 11 positions matching TRBD1. The CDR3 has 11 residues. CDR1 and CDR2 from the germline V gene are SQVTM and ANQGSEA. Losses at the gene ends were 6 bases for V and 7 bases for J; bases not matched to a gene: 2. CDR3 residues: CSVGTGGEQYV. CDR3 DNA sequence: TGCAGCGTGGGGACAGGGGGAGAGCAGTACGTC.

The chain couples TRBV20-1 to TRBJ1-2, with TRBD1 matching 10 bases. Germline V gene lookup returns CDR1 DFQATT and CDR2 SNEGSKA (reference sequence). The CDR3 is made up of 15 amino acids. J was trimmed by 7 bases and V by 5 bases; bases with no gene match: 13. The CDR3 protein is CSAAVPGQGNPGYTF. The CDR3 nucleotides are TGCAGTGCTGCCGTTCCGGGACAGGGGAACCCTGGCTACACCTTC.

This clonotype was detected a few times. The chain joins TRBV5-6 to TRBJ2-3; TRBD2 aligns across 8 bases. V lost 2 bases to trimming and J lost 11 bases; unmatched junction nucleotides: 4. Looked up from germline, CDR1 is SGHDT and CDR2 is YYEEEE. The CDR3 loop spans 12 amino acids. The CDR3 protein is CASSFGLAGQYF. CDR3 bases: TGTGCCAGCAGCTTCGGACTAGCAGGGCAGTATTTT.

V usage is TRBV9 and J usage is TRBJ2-2; D remains unclear. CDR1 is SGDLS, CDR2 YYNGEE, per germline. This CDR3 has 13 amino acids. V lost 0 bases and J 4 bases, leaving 4 bases between the germline ends. The CDR3, as DNA: TGTGCCAGCAGCGTAGGCATCACCGGGGAGCTGTTTTTT. Encoded protein: CASSVGITGELFF.